What follows are 5 T cell receptor beta chains derived from one specimen sequenced in a study of blood T cell repertoires in COVID-19. Produced via immunoSEQ multiplex PCR; TCRdb's table is partial and in-frame only. In the table there are around 20,000 clones, about 87% of which are singletons. The sequenced sample consisted of peripheral blood. The receptors stem from a human donor in a cohort sampled during active COVID-19. The donor label of this sample is uncertain.

This clone appeared once. The rearrangement joins TRBV11-3 to TRBJ2-7; the match to TRBD2 covers 7 bases. Losses at the gene ends were 2 bases for V and 4 bases for J; bases not matched to a gene: 8. This CDR3 is 15 amino acids long. Germline values: CDR1 SGHNT, CDR2 YENEEA. The CDR3 coding sequence is TGTGCCAGCAGCTTATCCAGGGTAGCGGGTTACGAGCAGTACTTC. This codes for CASSLSRVAGYEQYF.

The J gene is TRBJ2-2, the V gene TRBV5-1; the match to TRBD1 covers 9 bases. With 4 bases clipped from V and 7 bases from J, the junction kept 11 bases outside the gene matches. The CDR3 loop spans 16 amino acids. The germline V gene encodes CDR1 SGHRS and CDR2 YFSETQ. The DNA of the CDR3 is TGCGCCAGCAGCCTTGACCCGGGACAGGGTTTCGGGGAGCTGTTTTTT. Residues: CASSLDPGQGFGELFF.

V usage is TRBV5-4 and J usage is TRBJ2-3; the match to TRBD2 covers 7 bases. CDR1 SGHNT and CDR2 YYREEE come from the germline V gene (reference sequence). CDR3 size: 16 residues. The ends lost 3 bases at V and 4 bases at J; junction bases unmatched: 11. CDR3 amino acids: CASSSALGGIADTQYF. In nucleotides, the CDR3 is TGTGCCAGCAGCTCCGCGTTGGGGGGGATTGCAGATACGCAGTATTTT.

The genes are TRBV5-1 and TRBJ2-5; tentative D call: TRBD1 (6 bases). Looked up from germline, CDR1 is SGHRS and CDR2 is YFSETQ. The length of the CDR3 is 15 residues. Trimming took off 2 bases at V and 1 base at J, with 12 bases between the two ends. In DNA, the CDR3 is TGCGCCAGCAGCTTACAGGGAACTCCCCAAGAGACCCAGTACTTC. Its protein product is CASSLQGTPQETQYF.

The chain uses TRBV5-1 and TRBJ2-7, with 7 bases fitting TRBD1. The germline V gene has CDR1 SGHRS and CDR2 YFSETQ. Germline trimming cut 2 bases from V and 3 bases from J; bases unmatched to any gene: 5. The CDR3 is 14 amino acids. The CDR3 nucleotides are TGCGCCAGCAGCTTAACAGGGGCGGGCTACGAGCAGTACTTC. Translation: CASSLTGAGYEQYF.